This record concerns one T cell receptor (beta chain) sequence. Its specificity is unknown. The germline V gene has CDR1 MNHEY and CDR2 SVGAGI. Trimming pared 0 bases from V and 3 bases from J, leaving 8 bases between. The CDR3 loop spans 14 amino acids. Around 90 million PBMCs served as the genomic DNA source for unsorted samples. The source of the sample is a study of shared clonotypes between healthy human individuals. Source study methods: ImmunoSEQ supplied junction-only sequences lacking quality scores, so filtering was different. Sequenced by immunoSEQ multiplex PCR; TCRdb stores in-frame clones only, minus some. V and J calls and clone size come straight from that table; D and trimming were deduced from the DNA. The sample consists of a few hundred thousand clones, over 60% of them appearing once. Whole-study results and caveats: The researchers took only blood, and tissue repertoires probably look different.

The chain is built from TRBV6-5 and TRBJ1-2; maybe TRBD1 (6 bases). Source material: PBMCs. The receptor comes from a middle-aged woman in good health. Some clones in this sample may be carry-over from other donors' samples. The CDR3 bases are TGTGCCAGCAGTTACTCACAGGGTGACTATGGCTACACCTTC. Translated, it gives CASSYSQGDYGYTF.